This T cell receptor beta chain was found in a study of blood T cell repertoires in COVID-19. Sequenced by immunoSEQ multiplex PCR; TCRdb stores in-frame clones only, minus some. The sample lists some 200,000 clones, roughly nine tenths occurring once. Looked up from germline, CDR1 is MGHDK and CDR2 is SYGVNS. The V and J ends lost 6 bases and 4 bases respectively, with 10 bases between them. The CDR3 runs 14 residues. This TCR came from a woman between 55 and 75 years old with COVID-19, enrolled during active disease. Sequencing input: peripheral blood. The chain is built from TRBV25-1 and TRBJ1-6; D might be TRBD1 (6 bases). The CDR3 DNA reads TGTGCCAGCAGGGACAGTTATTATAATTCACCCCTCCACTTT. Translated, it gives CASRDSYYNSPLHF.